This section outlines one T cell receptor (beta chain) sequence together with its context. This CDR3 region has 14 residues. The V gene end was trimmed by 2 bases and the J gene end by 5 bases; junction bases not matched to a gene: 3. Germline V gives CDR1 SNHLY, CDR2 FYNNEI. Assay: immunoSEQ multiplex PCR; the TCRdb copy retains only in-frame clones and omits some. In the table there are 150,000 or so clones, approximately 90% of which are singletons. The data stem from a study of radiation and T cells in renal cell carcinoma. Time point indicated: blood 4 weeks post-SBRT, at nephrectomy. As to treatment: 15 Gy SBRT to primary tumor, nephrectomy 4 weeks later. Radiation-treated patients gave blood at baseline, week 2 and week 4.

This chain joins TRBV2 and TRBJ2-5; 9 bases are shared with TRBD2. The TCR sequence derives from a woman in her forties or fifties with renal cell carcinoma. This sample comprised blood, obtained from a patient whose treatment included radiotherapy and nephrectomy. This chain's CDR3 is CASSELAGWETQYF. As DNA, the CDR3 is TGTGCCAGCAGTGAACTAGCGGGGTGGGAGACCCAGTACTTC.